These 18 T cell receptor beta chains were sequenced from one sample in a study of blood T cells in healthy people across ages. With a J-beta primer mix and a sample-barcoded 5' primer, a second PCR ran roughly 6 to 11 cycles. TCRdb re-analysed the 5' RACE reads in MiXCR, keeping a single row per CDR3 protein. This table has 800,000 to 1,300,000 distinct CDR3 sequences, roughly 24% appearing once. The same sample was also used in a study of T cells of mothers and their children.

Specimen: blood. Every receptor here comes from a girl aged 2-10 years in good health.

This clonotype was picked up a small number of times. V is TRBV7-9 and J is TRBJ2-7; D is unclear. Trimming removed 0 bases from V and 6 bases from J, with 9 bases in between. The V gene's germline CDR1 is SEHNR and CDR2 FQNEAQ (reference sequence). The CDR3 runs 13 residues. The CDR3, as DNA: TGTGCCAGCAGCTTAGCCAACGAAGGCGAGCAGTACTTC. Its translation is CASSLANEGEQYF.

This clonotype was seen at least ten times. The J gene is TRBJ2-7, the V gene TRBV7-9, with D tentatively TRBD2 (6 bases). Germline V gene data show CDR1 as SEHNR and CDR2 as FQNEAQ (reference sequence). Trimming removed 6 bases from V and 2 bases from J, with 14 bases in between. The CDR3 extends over 14 amino acids. CDR3 in amino acids: CASSLGGGPYEQYF. CDR3 nucleotide sequence: TGTGCCAGCAGTTTGGGCGGAGGGCCCTACGAGCAGTACTTC.

The chain combines TRBV11-2 with TRBJ2-5; D possibly corresponds to TRBD2 (5 bases). TRBJ2-7 matches the DNA end more closely, so the J call is doubtful. The CDR3 extends over 15 amino acids. Germline V gives CDR1 SGHAT, CDR2 FQNNGV. Here the CDR3 reads CASSPMRESSYEQYF. The DNA for the CDR3 is TGTGCCAGCAGCCCCATGAGGGAGAGCTCCTACGAGCAGTACTTC.

The rearrangement links TRBV21-1 to TRBJ2-5; TRBD1 is the table's D call and was not checked against the DNA. TRBV21-1 is labeled a pseudogene. The CDR3 is 15 residues long. In DNA form, the CDR3 reads TGTGCCAGCAGCGAGCGGGACAGGACCTGGGAGACCCAGTACTTC. Protein sequence: CASSERDRTWETQYF.

This chain joins TRBV4-3 and TRBJ2-2, with D unclear. Germline CDR1 and CDR2: LGHNA and YSLEER. V lost 0 bases, J lost 6 bases, and 11 bases lay in between. The CDR3 extends over 15 amino acids. CDR3 bases: TGCGCCAGCAGCCAAGAATGGGCGGTAGCCGGGGAGCTGTTTTTT. Translating gives CASSQEWAVAGELFF.

This clonotype was detected only a few times. This rearrangement joins TRBV9 to TRBJ2-5; perhaps D is TRBD1 or TRBD2 (6 bases each). V lost 5 bases and J 4 bases, leaving 18 bases between the germline ends. CDR1 is SGDLS and CDR2 is YYNGEE in the germline V gene. There are 15 residues in the CDR3. This chain's CDR3 is CASSRLGGRVETQYF. CDR3 DNA: TGTGCCAGCAGTCGCCTGGGGGGCAGAGTAGAGACCCAGTACTTC.

There are a few counts of this clonotype. The chain links TRBV18 to TRBJ2-2; D is ambiguous. The CDR3 contains 11 residues. Per germline, CDR1 KGHSH and CDR2 LQKENI. Trimming stripped 8 bases from V and 8 bases from J, with 9 bases between. The CDR3 coding sequence is TGTGCCAGCAGCCGACAAGGGGAGCTGTTTTTT. Residues: CASSRQGELFF.

This clonotype was counted between two and nine times. The V call is TRBV7-9, the J call TRBJ1-5, with D perhaps matching TRBD1 (6 bases). V was trimmed by 5 bases and J by 2 bases, leaving 16 bases between them. From germline, CDR1 is SEHNR and CDR2 FQNEAQ (reference sequence). CDR3 length equals 16 residues. The CDR3 region has the DNA TGTGCCAGCAGCGAGGGGGGGGGACCTGGCAATCAGCCCCAGCATTTT. Translation gives CASSEGGGPGNQPQHF.

The CDR3 DNA reads as TGTGCCAGTCCCTCAGACTTTGAGCAGTTCTTC. Translated, it gives CASPSDFEQFF. The chain is built from TRBV19 and TRBJ2-1, with D hard to call. Trimming left V 8 bases short and J 9 bases short, with 11 bases between. The CDR3 consists of 11 residues. Per germline, CDR1 LNHDA and CDR2 SQIVND (reference sequence).

This rearrangement joins TRBV6-2 or TRBV6-3 to TRBJ2-1; no reliable D call. V shed 6 bases and J shed 8 bases, with 14 bases lying between them. This CDR3 has 13 residues. In germline, CDR1 is MNHEY, CDR2 SVGEGT. The CDR3 loop reads CASRISSLDEQFF. Here the CDR3 DNA reads TGTGCCAGCAGGATAAGTAGTCTCGATGAGCAGTTCTTC.

This clonotype was seen a handful of times. This chain connects TRBV11-1 to TRBJ2-1; the match to TRBD2 covers 8 bases. Germline assignment: CDR1 SGHAT and CDR2 FQDESV (reference sequence). V dropped 3 bases and J dropped 2; count of bases not matched to a gene: 6. This CDR3 has 16 amino acids. The CDR3 sequence is CASSFGRGETYNEQFF. CDR3 DNA: TGTGCCAGCAGCTTTGGGCGGGGGGAGACCTACAATGAGCAGTTCTTC. The complete variable domain, with remaining parts taken from reference TRBV11-1 and TRBJ2-1, reads EAEVAQSPRYKITEKSQAVAFWCDPISGHATLYWYRQILGQGPELLVQFQDESVVDDSQLPKDRFSAERLKGVDSTLKIQPAELGDSAMYLCASSFGRGETYNEQFFGPGTRLTVL.

This clonotype has just a few counts. The J gene is TRBJ1-4, the V gene TRBV9; D is unresolved. Trimming stripped 2 bases from V and 1 base from J, with 6 bases between. CDR3 length equals 14 residues. Germline V gives CDR1 SGDLS, CDR2 YYNGEE. The CDR3 DNA follows: TGTGCCAGCAGCGTCACAAAAACTAATGAAAAACTGTTTTTT. Amino acids: CASSVTKTNEKLFF.

The J gene is TRBJ2-5, the V gene TRBV18; D possibly corresponds to TRBD2 (6 bases). The CDR3 runs to 13 residues. The V gene's germline CDR1 is KGHSH and CDR2 LQKENI. V lost 10 bases to trimming and J lost 3 bases, with 15 bases between them. CDR3 amino acids: CATANRLEETQYF. CDR3 nucleotide sequence: TGTGCCACCGCCAATCGACTAGAAGAGACCCAGTACTTC.

This clonotype appeared a few times. V is TRBV7-9 and J is TRBJ2-4; D unclear. The CDR3 has 13 amino acids. The V end was cut by 8 bases, the J end by 10 bases, with 18 bases between. Germline V CDR1 and CDR2: SEHNR, FQNEAQ (reference sequence). The DNA of the CDR3 is TGTGCCAGCGCCAAACCAGGATGGGGAATTCAGTACTTC. This translates into CASAKPGWGIQYF.

The table lists this clonotype with a few counts. V usage is TRBV6-6 and J usage is TRBJ1-6; D call uncertain. CDR3 length: 13 residues. The V gene lost 2 bases and the J gene lost 10 bases, with 9 bases spanning the gap. The germline V gene has CDR1 MNHNY and CDR2 SVGAGI (reference sequence). For the CDR3, the DNA is TGTGCCAGCAGTTACGCTATGGGGTCACCCCTCCACTTT. Its protein product is CASSYAMGSPLHF.

CDR3 residues: CASSKNQTGCSYEQYF. The CDR3 DNA reads TGTGCCAGCAGCAAAAATCAAACAGGCTGCTCCTACGAGCAGTACTTC. This chain links TRBV21-1 with TRBJ2-7; the D call TRBD1 from the table was never checked on the DNA. TRBV21-1 is annotated as a pseudogene. This CDR3 comprises 16 residues.

This clonotype was observed a few times. This rearrangement joins TRBV7-2 to TRBJ2-5, with 7 bases fitting TRBD1. CDR1 and CDR2 from the germline V gene are SGHTA and FQGNSA. The CDR3 is made up of 15 amino acids. J was trimmed by 5 bases and V by 8 bases; bases with no gene match: 14. The CDR3 DNA reads TGTGCCAGCCGACGGGACAGAAAGTTTGAGGAGACCCAGTACTTC. This encodes CASRRDRKFEETQYF.

The chain has TRBV5-6 and TRBJ2-5; a weak D match, TRBD2 (5 bases). Near its end, the DNA agrees better with TRBJ2-1, so the J call may be wrong. Germline V gene lookup returns CDR1 SGHDT and CDR2 YYEEEE. There are 14 residues in the CDR3. CDR3 DNA sequence: TGTGCCAGCCTAGCCTCCCAAGGGTACAATGAGCAGTTCTTC. This codes for CASLASQGYNEQFF.